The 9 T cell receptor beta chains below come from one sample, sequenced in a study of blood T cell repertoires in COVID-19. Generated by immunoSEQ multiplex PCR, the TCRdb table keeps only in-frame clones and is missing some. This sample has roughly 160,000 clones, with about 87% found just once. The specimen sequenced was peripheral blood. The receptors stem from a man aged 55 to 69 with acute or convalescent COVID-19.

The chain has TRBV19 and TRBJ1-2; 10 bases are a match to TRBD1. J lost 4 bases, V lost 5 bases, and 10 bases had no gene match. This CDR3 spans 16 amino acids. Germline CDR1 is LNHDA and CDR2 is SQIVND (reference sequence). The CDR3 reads CASSSPGQGNLYGYTF. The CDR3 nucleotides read TGTGCCAGTAGTTCACCGGGACAGGGGAATCTCTATGGCTACACCTTC.

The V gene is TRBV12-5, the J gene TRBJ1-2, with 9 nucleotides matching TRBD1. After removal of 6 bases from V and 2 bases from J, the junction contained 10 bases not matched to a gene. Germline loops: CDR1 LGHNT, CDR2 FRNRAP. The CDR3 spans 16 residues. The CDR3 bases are TGTGCTAGTGGACTTTACCGGGACAGGGCCAACTATGGCTACACCTTC. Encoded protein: CASGLYRDRANYGYTF. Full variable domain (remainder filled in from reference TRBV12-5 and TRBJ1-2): DARVTQTPRHKVTEMGQEVTMRCQPILGHNTVFWYRQTMMQGLELLAYFRNRAPLDDSGMPKDRFSAEMPDATLATLKIQPSEPRDSAVYFCASGLYRDRANYGYTFGSGTRLTVV.

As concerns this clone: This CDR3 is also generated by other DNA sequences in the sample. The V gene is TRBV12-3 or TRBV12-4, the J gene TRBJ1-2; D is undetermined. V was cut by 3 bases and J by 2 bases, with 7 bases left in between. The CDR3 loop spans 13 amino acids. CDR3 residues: CASSLSENYGYTF. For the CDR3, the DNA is TGTGCCAGCAGTTTGAGTGAAAACTATGGCTACACCTTC.

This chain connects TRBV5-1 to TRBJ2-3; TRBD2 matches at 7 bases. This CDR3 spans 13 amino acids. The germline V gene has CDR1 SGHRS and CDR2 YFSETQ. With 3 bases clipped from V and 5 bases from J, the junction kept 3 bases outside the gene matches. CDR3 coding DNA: TGCGCCAGCAGCTCGGCTAGCGGAGATACGCAGTATTTT. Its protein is CASSSASGDTQYF.

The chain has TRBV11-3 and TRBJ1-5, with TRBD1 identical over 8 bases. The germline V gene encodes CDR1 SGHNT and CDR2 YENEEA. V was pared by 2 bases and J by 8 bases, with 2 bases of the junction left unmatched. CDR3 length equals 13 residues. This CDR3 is CASSLYRGEPQHF. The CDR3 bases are TGTGCCAGCAGCTTATACAGGGGGGAGCCCCAGCATTTT. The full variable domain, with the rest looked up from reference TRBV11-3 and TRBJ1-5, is EAGVVQSPRYKIIEKKQPVAFWCNPISGHNTLYWYLQNLGQGPELLIRYENEEAVDDSQLPKDRFSAERLKGVDSTLKIQPAELGDSAVYLCASSLYRGEPQHFGDGTRLSIL.

CDR3 DNA sequence: TGTGCTAGTGGTTTGACTCTTGGACAGGCCACTGAAGCTTTCTTT. Translation gives CASGLTLGQATEAFF. V is TRBV12-5 and J is TRBJ1-1; 7 bases match TRBD1. The germline V gene has CDR1 LGHNT and CDR2 FRNRAP. The CDR3 spans 15 residues. The V gene end was trimmed by 2 bases and the J gene end by 4 bases; junction bases not matched to a gene: 7.

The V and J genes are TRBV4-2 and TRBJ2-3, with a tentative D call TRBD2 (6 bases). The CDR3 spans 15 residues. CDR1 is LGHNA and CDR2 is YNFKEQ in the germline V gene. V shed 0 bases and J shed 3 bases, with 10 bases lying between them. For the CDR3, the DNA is TGTGCCAGCAGCCAAGAGAACCTAGCGACAGATACGCAGTATTTT. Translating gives CASSQENLATDTQYF.

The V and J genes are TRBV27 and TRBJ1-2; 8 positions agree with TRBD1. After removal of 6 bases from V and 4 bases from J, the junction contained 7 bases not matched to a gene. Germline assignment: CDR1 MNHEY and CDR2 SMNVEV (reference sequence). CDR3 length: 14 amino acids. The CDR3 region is CASSRGTGIYGYTF. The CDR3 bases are TGTGCCAGCAGCCGCGGGACAGGTATCTATGGCTACACCTTC.

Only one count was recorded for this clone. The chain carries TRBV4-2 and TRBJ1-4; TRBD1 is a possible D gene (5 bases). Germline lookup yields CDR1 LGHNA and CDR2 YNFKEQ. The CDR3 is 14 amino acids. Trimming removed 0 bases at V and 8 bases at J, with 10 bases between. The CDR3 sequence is CASSQEQAGEKLFF. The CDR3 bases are TGTGCCAGCAGCCAAGAACAGGCCGGAGAAAAACTGTTTTTT.